In its sample, the clone carrying this T cell receptor (beta chain) was seen many times. The antigen is undetermined. Hyperthyroidism was new, under 2 months, in patients aged 18 to 65. Deletions cut 0 bases from V and 2 bases from J, with 7 bases between. Germline V gene sequence: CDR1 ENHRY, CDR2 SYGVKD. The CDR3 consists of 14 residues. The data stem from a study of Graves' ophthalmopathy and Graves' hyperthyroidism. Overall study context: Stable hyperthyroidism denotes an absence of ophthalmopathy throughout 18 months of follow-up. General observations from the study: The majority of expanded thyroid clonotypes above 0.001 frequency also occurred in blood. Between ophthalmopathy and stable hyperthyroidism, a 13-signature model drew a separation with approximately 90% sensitivity and less than 83% specificity.

Amplification from RNA transcripts yielded the TCR beta CDR3 regions. RT-PCR with HTBI primers came first, then second-round multiplex PCR. One entry per CDR3 protein, called by TCRdb with MiXCR from the multiplex PCR reads. The table includes about 1.1 million distinct CDR3 sequences, 35% to 40% detected once. This rearrangement joins TRBV10-3 to TRBJ1-2; unclear D gene. The origin of this receptor is an adult man with Graves' hyperthyroidism. The sequencing input was peripheral blood or thyroid tissue (not recorded which). The CDR3 sequence: CAISESSSNYGYTF. CDR3 DNA sequence: TGTGCCATCAGTGAGTCGTCAAGCAACTATGGCTACACCTTC.